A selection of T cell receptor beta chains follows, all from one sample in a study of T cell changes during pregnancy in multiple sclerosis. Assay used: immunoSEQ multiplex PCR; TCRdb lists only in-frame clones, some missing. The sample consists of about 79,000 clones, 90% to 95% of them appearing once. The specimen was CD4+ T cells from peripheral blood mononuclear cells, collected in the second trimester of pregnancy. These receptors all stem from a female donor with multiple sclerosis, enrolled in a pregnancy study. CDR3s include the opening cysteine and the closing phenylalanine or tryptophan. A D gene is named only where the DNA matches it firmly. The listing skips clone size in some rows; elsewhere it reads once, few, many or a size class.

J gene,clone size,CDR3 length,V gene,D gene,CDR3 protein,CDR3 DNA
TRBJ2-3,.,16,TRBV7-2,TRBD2,CASSLEGGRGTDTQYF,TGTGCCAGCAGCTTAGAGGGCGGGAGGGGCACAGATACGCAGTATTTT
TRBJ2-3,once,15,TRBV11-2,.,CASSLAGGGTDTQYF,TGTGCCAGCAGCTTAGCTGGGGGCGGGACAGATACGCAGTATTTT
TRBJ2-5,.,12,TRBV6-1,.,CATELYQETQYF,TGTGCCACCGAACTGTACCAAGAGACCCAGTACTTC
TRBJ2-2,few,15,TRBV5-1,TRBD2,CASSPGLAPTGELFF,TGCGCCAGCAGCCCGGGACTAGCGCCCACCGGGGAGCTGTTTTTT
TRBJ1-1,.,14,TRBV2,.,CASRGRGANTEAFF,TGTGCCAGCAGGGGGCGCGGGGCTAACACTGAAGCTTTCTTT
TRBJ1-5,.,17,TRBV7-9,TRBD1,CASSLYAPGTGTKPQHF,TGTGCCAGCAGCTTATACGCCCCAGGGACAGGGACTAAGCCCCAGCATTTT
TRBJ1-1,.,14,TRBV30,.,CAWGVPGIDTEAFF,TGTGCCTGGGGGGTGCCAGGGATTGACACTGAAGCTTTCTTT
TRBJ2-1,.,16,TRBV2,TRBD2,CASTGTSGPGYNEQFF,TGTGCCAGCACCGGGACTAGCGGGCCGGGGTACAATGAGCAGTTCTTC
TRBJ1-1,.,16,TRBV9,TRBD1,CASSARTGGGNTEAFF,TGTGCCAGCAGCGCCCGGACAGGAGGAGGGAACACTGAAGCTTTCTTT
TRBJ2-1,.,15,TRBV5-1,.,CASSVAVNSYNEQFF,TGCGCCAGCAGCGTAGCGGTAAACTCCTACAATGAGCAGTTCTTC
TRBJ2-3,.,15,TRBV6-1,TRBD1,CASTIMDRGTDTQYF,TGTGCCAGCACCATCATGGACAGGGGGACAGATACGCAGTATTTT
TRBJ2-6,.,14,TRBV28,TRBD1,CASSSQGGANVLTF,TGTGCCAGCAGTTCACAGGGGGGGGCCAACGTCCTGACTTTC
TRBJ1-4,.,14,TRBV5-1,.,CASSLERANEKLFF,TGCGCCAGCAGCTTGGAGCGGGCTAATGAAAAACTGTTTTTT
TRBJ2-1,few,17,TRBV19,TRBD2,CASSVSSGRYSYNEQFF,TGTGCCAGTAGTGTTAGTAGCGGGAGATACTCCTACAATGAGCAGTTCTTC
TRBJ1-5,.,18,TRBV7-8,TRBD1,CASSPGQGVDFGNQPQHF,TGTGCCAGCAGCCCGGGACAGGGGGTAGACTTTGGCAATCAGCCCCAGCATTTT
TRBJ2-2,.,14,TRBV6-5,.,CASSYTGHTGELFF,TGTGCCAGCAGTTACACCGGACATACCGGGGAGCTGTTTTTT